A selection of T cell receptor beta chains follows, all from one sample in a study of T-cell memory formation after mild COVID-19. MiXCR, run by TCRdb on the 5' RACE reads, gives a single entry per CDR3 protein. The table records approximately 12,000 distinct CDR3 sequences, 13% to 15% of them present only once. Sequences were obtained from PBMCs or a T cell subset sorted from them (not recorded which). Receptors originate from a man between 18 and 29 years old who had mild COVID-19 (a few samples of this study predate the infection). Cell type and time point are not known. The conserved cysteine and the conserved F or W are not part of the CDR3 here. D genes are given only for firm matches. The size entry is marked missing in some rows and otherwise reads once, few, many or a size class.

CDR3aa	v_gene	d_gene	j_gene	abundance
ASSYSLFSRPQETQY	TRBV6-5	-	TRBJ2-5	many
ASSRLWTATSYEQY	TRBV5-4	-	TRBJ2-7	many
SAQGPLNTEAF	TRBV20-1	-	TRBJ1-1	once
ASSLNRGPQETQY	TRBV7-7	TRBD1	TRBJ2-5	medium-sized
ASSTTVATEQY	TRBV19	-	TRBJ2-7	many
RVLAGGYEQY	TRBV20-1	TRBD2	TRBJ2-7	few
ASSAVWNGDEKLF	TRBV9	-	TRBJ1-4	many
ASHRGGRRHSPLH	TRBV7-6	TRBD1	TRBJ1-6	many
ASSPQGFTGELF	TRBV7-2	-	TRBJ2-2	-
ASSEGLAGPWEQF	TRBV7-9	TRBD2	TRBJ2-1	many
ASSRGGALNTEAF	TRBV14	-	TRBJ1-1	many
ATGTYEKLF	TRBV19	-	TRBJ1-4	few
ASSEPRRGRINEQF	TRBV7-9	-	TRBJ2-1	few
ASSSGTSRTNNEQF	TRBV7-3	TRBD2	TRBJ2-1	-